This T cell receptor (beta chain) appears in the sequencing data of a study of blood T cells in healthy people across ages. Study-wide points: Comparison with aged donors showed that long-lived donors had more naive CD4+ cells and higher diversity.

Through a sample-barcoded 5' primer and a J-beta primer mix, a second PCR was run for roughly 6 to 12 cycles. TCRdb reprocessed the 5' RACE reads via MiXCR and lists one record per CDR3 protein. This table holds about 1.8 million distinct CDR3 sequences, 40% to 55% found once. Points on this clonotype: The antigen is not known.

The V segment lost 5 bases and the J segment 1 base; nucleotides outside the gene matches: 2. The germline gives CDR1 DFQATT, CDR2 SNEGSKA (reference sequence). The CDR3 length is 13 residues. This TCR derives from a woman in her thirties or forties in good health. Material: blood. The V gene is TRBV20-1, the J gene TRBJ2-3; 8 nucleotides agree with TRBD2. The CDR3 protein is CSAPGLGTDTQYF. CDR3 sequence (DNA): TGCAGTGCTCCGGGACTAGGCACAGATACGCAGTATTTT.